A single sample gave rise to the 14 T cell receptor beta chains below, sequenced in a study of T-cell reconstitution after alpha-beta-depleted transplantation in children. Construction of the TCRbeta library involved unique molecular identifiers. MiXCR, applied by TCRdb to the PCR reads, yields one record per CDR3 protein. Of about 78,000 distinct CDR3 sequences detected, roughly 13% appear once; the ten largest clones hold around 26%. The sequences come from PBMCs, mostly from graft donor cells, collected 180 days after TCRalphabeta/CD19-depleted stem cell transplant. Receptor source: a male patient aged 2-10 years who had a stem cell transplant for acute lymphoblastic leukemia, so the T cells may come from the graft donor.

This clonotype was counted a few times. The CDR3 loop reads CSARGGYGPANEQFF. CDR3 DNA sequence: TGCAGTGCTAGGGGGGGTTACGGGCCAGCGAATGAGCAGTTCTTC. The chain uses TRBV20-1 and TRBJ2-1, with a possible D match to TRBD2 (6 bases). This CDR3 comprises 15 residues. V lost 3 bases to trimming and J lost 7 bases, with 19 bases between them. Germline V gives CDR1 DFQATT, CDR2 SNEGSKA (reference sequence).

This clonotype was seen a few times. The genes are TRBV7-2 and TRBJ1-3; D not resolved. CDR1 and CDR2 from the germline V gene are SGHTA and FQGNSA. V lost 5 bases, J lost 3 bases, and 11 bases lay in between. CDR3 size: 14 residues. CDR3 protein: CASSVRTGGNTIYF. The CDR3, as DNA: TGTGCCAGCAGCGTCCGGACCGGTGGAAACACCATATATTTT.

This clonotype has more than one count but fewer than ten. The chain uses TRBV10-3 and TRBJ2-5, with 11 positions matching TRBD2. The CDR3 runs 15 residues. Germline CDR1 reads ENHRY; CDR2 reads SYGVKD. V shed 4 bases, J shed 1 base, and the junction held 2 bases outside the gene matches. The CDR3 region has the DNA TGTGCCATCAGTGGGACTAGCGGGTCCCAAGAGACCCAGTACTTC. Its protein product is CAISGTSGSQETQYF.

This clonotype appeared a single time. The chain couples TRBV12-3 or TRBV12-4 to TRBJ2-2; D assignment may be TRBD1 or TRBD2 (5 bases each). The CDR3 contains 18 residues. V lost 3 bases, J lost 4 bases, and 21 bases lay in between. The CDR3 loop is CASSFPFSGRVGTGELFF. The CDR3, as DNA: TGTGCCAGCAGTTTCCCTTTCAGCGGCAGGGTCGGCACCGGGGAGCTGTTTTTT.

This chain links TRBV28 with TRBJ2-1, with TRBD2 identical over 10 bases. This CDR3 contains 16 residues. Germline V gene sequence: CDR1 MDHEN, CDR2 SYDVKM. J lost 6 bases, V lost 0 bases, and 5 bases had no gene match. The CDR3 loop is CASSLWASGRVNEQFF. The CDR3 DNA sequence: TGTGCCAGCAGTTTATGGGCTAGCGGGAGAGTCAATGAGCAGTTCTTC.

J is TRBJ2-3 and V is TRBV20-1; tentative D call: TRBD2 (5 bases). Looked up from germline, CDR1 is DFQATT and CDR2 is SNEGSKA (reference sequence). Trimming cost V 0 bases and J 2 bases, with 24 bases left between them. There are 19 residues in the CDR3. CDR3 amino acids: CSARDVRSWRSAYTDTQYF. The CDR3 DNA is TGCAGTGCTAGAGATGTTCGCAGTTGGAGGTCCGCATACACAGATACGCAGTATTTT.

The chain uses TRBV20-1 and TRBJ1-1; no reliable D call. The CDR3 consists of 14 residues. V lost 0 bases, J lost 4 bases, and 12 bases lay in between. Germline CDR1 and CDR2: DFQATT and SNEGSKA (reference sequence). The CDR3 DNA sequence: TGCAGTGCTAGAGATCCCAGGACGAGCACTGAAGCTTTCTTT. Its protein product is CSARDPRTSTEAFF.

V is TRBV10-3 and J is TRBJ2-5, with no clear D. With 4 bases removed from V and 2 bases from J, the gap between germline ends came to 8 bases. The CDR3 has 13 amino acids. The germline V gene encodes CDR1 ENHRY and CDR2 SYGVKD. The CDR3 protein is CAISGTQQETQYF. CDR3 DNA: TGTGCCATCAGTGGGACCCAGCAAGAGACCCAGTACTTC.

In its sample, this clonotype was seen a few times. The CDR3 sequence: CASSFPGKDGYTF. The CDR3 DNA follows: TGTGCCAGCAGCTTTCCGGGGAAGGATGGCTACACCTTC. The V call is TRBV5-4, the J call TRBJ1-2; D is unclear. Trimming stripped 2 bases from V and 6 bases from J, with 11 bases between. Germline-derived CDR1 and CDR2 are SGHNT and YYREEE (reference sequence). The CDR3 has 13 residues.

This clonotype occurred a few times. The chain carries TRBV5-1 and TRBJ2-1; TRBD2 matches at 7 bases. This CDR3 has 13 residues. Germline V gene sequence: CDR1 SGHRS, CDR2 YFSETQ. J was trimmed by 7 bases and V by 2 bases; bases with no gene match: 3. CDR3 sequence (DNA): TGCGCCAGCAGCTTAGAGCGGGAAAATGAGCAGTTCTTC. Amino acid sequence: CASSLERENEQFF.

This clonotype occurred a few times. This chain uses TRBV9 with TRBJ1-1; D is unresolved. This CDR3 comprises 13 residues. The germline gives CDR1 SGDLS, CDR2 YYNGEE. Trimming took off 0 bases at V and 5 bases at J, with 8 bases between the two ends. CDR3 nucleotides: TGTGCCAGCAGCGTAGGACCGCTGACTGAAGCTTTCTTT. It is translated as CASSVGPLTEAFF.

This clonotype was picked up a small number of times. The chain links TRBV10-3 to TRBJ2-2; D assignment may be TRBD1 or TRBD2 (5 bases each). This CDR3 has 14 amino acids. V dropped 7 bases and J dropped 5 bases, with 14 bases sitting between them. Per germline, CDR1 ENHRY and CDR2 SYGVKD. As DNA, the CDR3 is TGTGCCATCAAAAGGATAGAGGGGACCGGGGAGCTGTTTTTT. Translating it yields CAIKRIEGTGELFF.

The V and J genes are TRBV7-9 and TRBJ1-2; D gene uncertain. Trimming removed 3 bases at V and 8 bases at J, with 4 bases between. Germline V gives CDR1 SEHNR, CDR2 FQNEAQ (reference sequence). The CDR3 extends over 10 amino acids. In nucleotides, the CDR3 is TGTGCCAGCAGCTTGAGAGGCTACACCTTC. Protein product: CASSLRGYTF. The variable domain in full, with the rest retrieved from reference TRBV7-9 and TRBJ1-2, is DTGVSQNPRHKITKRGQNVTFRCDPISEHNRLYWYRQTLGQGPEFLTYFQNEAQLEKSRLLSDRFSAERPKGSFSTLEIQRTEQGDSAMYLCASSLRGYTFGSGTRLTVV.

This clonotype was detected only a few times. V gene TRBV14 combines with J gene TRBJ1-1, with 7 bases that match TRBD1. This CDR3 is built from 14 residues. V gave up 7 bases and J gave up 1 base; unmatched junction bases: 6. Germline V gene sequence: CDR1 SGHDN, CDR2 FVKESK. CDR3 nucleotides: TGTGCCAGCAAAAGGGGGCCCAAGAACACTGAAGCTTTCTTT. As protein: CASKRGPKNTEAFF.